These T cell receptor beta chains were read from a single sample in a study of T-cell memory formation after mild COVID-19. TCRdb re-called the 5' RACE reads through MiXCR, storing one row per CDR3 protein. The sample yields 350,000 or so distinct CDR3 sequences, 10% to 15% seen once. The sample comprised PBMCs or a T cell subset sorted from them (not recorded which). These receptors were obtained from a man younger than 30 who had mild COVID-19 (a few samples of this study predate the infection). Cell type and time point are not known. Both conserved end residues are part of each CDR3. Fields, in order: V gene, clone size, D gene, J gene, CDR3 DNA, CDR3 protein. A D gene is named only where the DNA matches it firmly. Size is omitted from some rows. Given values are once, few, many or a class for expanded clones.

v_call: TRBV6-5; clone_size: -; d_call: -; j_call: TRBJ2-2; cdr3_nt: TGTGCCGGATCCCTTGGGGCCGGGGAGCTGTTTTTT; cdr3_aa: CAGSLGAGELFF
v_call: TRBV14; clone_size: -; d_call: -; j_call: TRBJ1-1; cdr3_nt: TGTGCCAGCAGCCAAGATAGCCCGGGGGTGAACACTGAAGCTTTCTTT; cdr3_aa: CASSQDSPGVNTEAFF
v_call: TRBV10-3; clone_size: few; d_call: TRBD2; j_call: TRBJ2-1; cdr3_nt: TGTGCCATCAGTGACCCTGCCCGAGCGGGGGGGCACGAGCAGTTCTTC; cdr3_aa: CAISDPARAGGHEQFF
v_call: TRBV11-1; clone_size: -; d_call: -; j_call: TRBJ1-5; cdr3_nt: TGTGCCAGACCTTTGCGCAATCAGCCCCAGCATTTT; cdr3_aa: CARPLRNQPQHF
v_call: TRBV3-1; clone_size: many; d_call: TRBD1; j_call: TRBJ2-1; cdr3_nt: TGTGCCAGCAGTCTCTTGACCGGGACAGGGGGTCTCAATGAGCAGTTCTTC; cdr3_aa: CASSLLTGTGGLNEQFF
v_call: TRBV12-3/TRBV12-4; clone_size: few; d_call: -; j_call: TRBJ1-5; cdr3_nt: TGTGCCAGCAGTCCGCCGGACGGATTACATCAGCCCCAGCATTTT; cdr3_aa: CASSPPDGLHQPQHF
v_call: TRBV5-1; clone_size: many; d_call: TRBD1; j_call: TRBJ2-3; cdr3_nt: TGCGCCAGCAGCTACGGACAGGGGGCGTCAGATACGCAGTATTTT; cdr3_aa: CASSYGQGASDTQYF
v_call: TRBV4-3; clone_size: many; d_call: TRBD2; j_call: TRBJ2-3; cdr3_nt: TGCGCCAGCAGCCAAGACAGCTCGACGGGGGGGAGCACAGATACGCAGTATTTT; cdr3_aa: CASSQDSSTGGSTDTQYF
v_call: TRBV25-1; clone_size: few; d_call: TRBD1; j_call: TRBJ2-7; cdr3_nt: TGTGCCAGCAGCGTCTTGACAGGGGGGACCTACGAGCAGTACTTC; cdr3_aa: CASSVLTGGTYEQYF
v_call: TRBV10-3; clone_size: few; d_call: TRBD2; j_call: TRBJ2-3; cdr3_nt: TGTGCCATCAGTGAGCAAGGACTAGCGGGAGATACGCAGTATTTT; cdr3_aa: CAISEQGLAGDTQYF
v_call: TRBV4-1; clone_size: -; d_call: TRBD2; j_call: TRBJ2-4; cdr3_nt: TGCGCCAGCAGCCAGATTGGACTAGCGGAACTAGCCAAAAACATTCAGTACTTC; cdr3_aa: CASSQIGLAELAKNIQYF
v_call: TRBV6-6; clone_size: many; d_call: -; j_call: TRBJ1-4; cdr3_nt: TGTGCCAGCAGTTATGGGGCGCAGGCTCATGAAAAACTGTTTTTT; cdr3_aa: CASSYGAQAHEKLFF
v_call: TRBV20-1; clone_size: few; d_call: TRBD1; j_call: TRBJ1-2; cdr3_nt: TGCAGTGCTACTAACCGGGACAGGGCCTATGGCTACACCTTC; cdr3_aa: CSATNRDRAYGYTF
v_call: TRBV11-2; clone_size: few; d_call: -; j_call: TRBJ1-2; cdr3_nt: TGTGCCAGCAGCTTAGTAGCCCCCCCGATACTGGGAGGTTTTGGCTACACCTTC; cdr3_aa: CASSLVAPPILGGFGYTF
v_call: TRBV24-1; clone_size: -; d_call: TRBD2; j_call: TRBJ2-1; cdr3_nt: TGTGCCACCAGGGGTACTACACCTAGCGGAGACAATGAGCAGTTCTTC; cdr3_aa: CATRGTTPSGDNEQFF
v_call: TRBV12-3/TRBV12-4; clone_size: -; d_call: -; j_call: TRBJ1-5; cdr3_nt: TGTGCCAGCAGTTTCACACCTTCCCCCTCGGGCAATCAGCCCCAGCATTTT; cdr3_aa: CASSFTPSPSGNQPQHF
v_call: TRBV7-9; clone_size: few; d_call: TRBD1; j_call: TRBJ1-4; cdr3_nt: TGTGCCAGCAGCTTATCTACAGGGGGCGTTGAAAAACTGTTTTTT; cdr3_aa: CASSLSTGGVEKLFF
v_call: TRBV5-1; clone_size: -; d_call: TRBD1; j_call: TRBJ2-2; cdr3_nt: TGCGCCAGCAGCCCACAAGACAGGGCCGGGGAGCTGTTTTTT; cdr3_aa: CASSPQDRAGELFF
v_call: TRBV4-1; clone_size: few; d_call: TRBD1; j_call: TRBJ2-3; cdr3_nt: TGCGCCAGCAGCCAAGCGAGGGACAGGGAGACAGATACGCAGTATTTT; cdr3_aa: CASSQARDRETDTQYF
v_call: TRBV29-1; clone_size: many; d_call: -; j_call: TRBJ2-2; cdr3_nt: TGCAGCGTTTTCGGCACGAACACCGGGGAGCTGTTTTTT; cdr3_aa: CSVFGTNTGELFF
v_call: TRBV6-2/TRBV6-3; clone_size: many; d_call: -; j_call: TRBJ2-7; cdr3_nt: TGTGCCAGCAGTTACAACCCATTTTACGAGCAGTACTTC; cdr3_aa: CASSYNPFYEQYF
v_call: TRBV14; clone_size: many; d_call: -; j_call: TRBJ2-5; cdr3_nt: TGTGCCAGCAGTCAAAACAGGGAGACCCAGTACTTC; cdr3_aa: CASSQNRETQYF
v_call: TRBV30; clone_size: few; d_call: TRBD1; j_call: TRBJ1-5; cdr3_nt: TGTGCCTCCTCGACAGGGCCCCAGCCCCAGCATTTT; cdr3_aa: CASSTGPQPQHF
v_call: TRBV28; clone_size: -; d_call: -; j_call: TRBJ2-7; cdr3_nt: TGTGCCACCGTCGGTAATTCCTACGAGCAGTACTTC; cdr3_aa: CATVGNSYEQYF
v_call: TRBV4-1; clone_size: -; d_call: -; j_call: TRBJ1-1; cdr3_nt: TGCGCCAGCAGCCAAGATCTAACCCTCCGTGAAGCTTTCTTT; cdr3_aa: CASSQDLTLREAFF
v_call: TRBV7-8; clone_size: few; d_call: TRBD1; j_call: TRBJ1-1; cdr3_nt: TGTGCCAGCAGCCCGCCGGACAGGGTGAAGACTGAAGCTTTCTTT; cdr3_aa: CASSPPDRVKTEAFF
v_call: TRBV11-2; clone_size: -; d_call: TRBD1; j_call: TRBJ1-2; cdr3_nt: TGTGCCAGCGGCCAGCCGGGACAGGGAGGCCTCCGAGGCTACACCTTC; cdr3_aa: CASGQPGQGGLRGYTF
v_call: TRBV5-1; clone_size: -; d_call: -; j_call: TRBJ2-1; cdr3_nt: TGCGACAGCAGCTTGGAGCTTGGCAGGGACAATGAGCAGTTCTTC; cdr3_aa: CDSSLELGRDNEQFF
v_call: TRBV12-3/TRBV12-4; clone_size: once; d_call: -; j_call: TRBJ1-5; cdr3_nt: TGTGCCAGCAGTTTACAGGGGTCGCATCAGCCCCAGCATTTT; cdr3_aa: CASSLQGSHQPQHF
v_call: TRBV20-1; clone_size: many; d_call: -; j_call: TRBJ1-5; cdr3_nt: TGCAGTGCTAGGACAGCGCAGCCCCAGCATTTT; cdr3_aa: CSARTAQPQHF
v_call: TRBV11-2; clone_size: many; d_call: -; j_call: TRBJ2-3; cdr3_nt: TGTGCCAGCAGCTTAGGAAGCTCGAATACGCAGTATTTT; cdr3_aa: CASSLGSSNTQYF
v_call: TRBV7-9; clone_size: -; d_call: TRBD1; j_call: TRBJ1-1; cdr3_nt: TGTGCCAGCAGCCCTCGCCAGGGGGAATGGGATACTGAAGCTTTCTTT; cdr3_aa: CASSPRQGEWDTEAFF
v_call: TRBV5-1; clone_size: few; d_call: -; j_call: TRBJ2-2; cdr3_nt: TGCGCCAGCAGCTTCGAACAGAGCGCGAACACCGGGGAGCTGTTTTTT; cdr3_aa: CASSFEQSANTGELFF
v_call: TRBV20-1; clone_size: few; d_call: TRBD2; j_call: TRBJ2-7; cdr3_nt: TGCAGTGTTAGAGGGCTAGCGGGGGATCCCTACGAGCAGTACTTC; cdr3_aa: CSVRGLAGDPYEQYF
v_call: TRBV5-5; clone_size: few; d_call: -; j_call: TRBJ1-1; cdr3_nt: TGTGCCAGCAGCGGTGGGCAGGCTTCTGCTGAAGCTTTCTTT; cdr3_aa: CASSGGQASAEAFF
v_call: TRBV12-3/TRBV12-4; clone_size: few; d_call: -; j_call: TRBJ1-4; cdr3_nt: TGTGCCAGCAGTTTACGTACAACTAATGAAAAACTGTTTTTT; cdr3_aa: CASSLRTTNEKLFF
v_call: TRBV7-8; clone_size: -; d_call: TRBD1; j_call: TRBJ1-4; cdr3_nt: TGTGCCAGCAGAGTGGGTTTGGGGACAGGGCCTGAAAAACTGTTTTTT; cdr3_aa: CASRVGLGTGPEKLFF
v_call: TRBV5-4; clone_size: -; d_call: -; j_call: TRBJ1-2; cdr3_nt: TGTGCCAGCAGCTTCGGGACGGCTGTGTATGGCTACACCTTC; cdr3_aa: CASSFGTAVYGYTF
v_call: TRBV5-1; clone_size: -; d_call: -; j_call: TRBJ2-5; cdr3_nt: TGCGCCAGCAGCTTGGCGGTGGGCCCAGAGACCCAGTACTTC; cdr3_aa: CASSLAVGPETQYF
v_call: TRBV7-3; clone_size: many; d_call: -; j_call: TRBJ2-5; cdr3_nt: TGTGCCAGCAGCCAGAGGACTACGCAAGAGACCCAGTACTTC; cdr3_aa: CASSQRTTQETQYF
v_call: TRBV10-3; clone_size: few; d_call: -; j_call: TRBJ2-6; cdr3_nt: TGTGCCATCAGTGATAGGGGAGCCAACGTCCTGACTTTC; cdr3_aa: CAISDRGANVLTF